This passage covers 31 T cell receptor beta chains from one sample sequenced in a study of T cells expressing NK-cell markers. TCRdb reprocessed the 5' RACE reads, keeping one entry per CDR3 protein, no DNA. Its listing shows approximately 420,000 distinct CDR3 sequences. Input material: blood T cells: a sorted CD56 or NKG2C T cell subset, CD4+ or CD8+ T cells, or bulk PBMC T cells (not recorded which). The source of these receptors is a woman aged 45-59 years in good health.

This chain connects TRBV7-8 to TRBJ1-5. Per germline, CDR1 SGHVS and CDR2 FQNEAQ. The CDR3 is made up of 15 amino acids. CDR3: CASSLSGPSNQPQHF.

The chain links TRBV7-2 to TRBJ1-4; with no DNA, the TCRdb D assignment of TRBD1 cannot be verified. The V gene's germline CDR1 is SGHTA and CDR2 FQGNSA. The CDR3 covers 14 residues. The CDR3 here is CASSRGQGSKKLFF.

The genes are TRBV29-1 and TRBJ2-1; TCRdb names TRBD1, which stays unverified in the absence of DNA. CDR1 is SQVTM, CDR2 ANQGSEA, per germline. CDR3 length: 18 residues. The CDR3 sequence: CSVNGAGSRNLNYNEQFF.

The rearrangement links TRBV5-1 to TRBJ2-2. Germline CDR1 and CDR2: SGHRS and YFSETQ. The CDR3 covers 14 residues. Here the CDR3 reads CASSLGLNRGELFF.

This chain joins TRBV12-3 or TRBV12-4 and TRBJ2-7. This CDR3 has 13 amino acids. CDR3 region: CASSFGRFYEQYF.

The rearrangement links TRBV10-3 to TRBJ1-6; the D gene TCRdb calls, TRBD1, cannot be checked with no DNA. The CDR3 runs to 13 residues. Per germline, CDR1 ENHRY and CDR2 SYGVKD. The CDR3 reads CAINRDSYSPLHF.

The V gene is TRBV12-3 or TRBV12-4, the J gene TRBJ2-1; the TCRdb D gene call, TRBD1, has no DNA to confirm it. The CDR3 has 18 residues. CDR3 region: CASSSGSTGRGAGNEQFF.

J is TRBJ2-6 and V is TRBV6-5; TCRdb designates TRBD1, a call that cannot be tested without DNA. The CDR3 totals 17 residues. Germline V gives CDR1 MNHEY, CDR2 SVGAGI. CDR3 region: CASTRQGAPAGANVLTF.

The chain recombines TRBV7-7 with TRBJ2-1; the TRBD2 assignment by TCRdb is unverifiable without DNA. Germline CDR1 reads SSHAT; CDR2 reads FNYEAQ (reference sequence). The CDR3 has 13 residues. This chain's CDR3 is CASSLTSGIEQFF.

The gene calls are TRBV6-5 and TRBJ2-5; TCRdb indicates TRBD1, and absent DNA this call remains unverified. Looked up from germline, CDR1 is MNHEY and CDR2 is SVGAGI. The CDR3 spans 13 residues. CDR3 sequence: CASTRAAEGTQYF.

The chain couples TRBV7-6 to TRBJ2-7. The CDR3 consists of 15 residues. In germline, CDR1 is SGHVS, CDR2 FNYEAQ. CDR3 residues: CASSLNPRSSYEQYF.

The chain uses TRBV13 and TRBJ2-1. Germline CDR1 PRHDT, CDR2 FYEKMQ (reference sequence). The CDR3 totals 12 residues. The CDR3 spells CASSLWNNEQFF.

J is TRBJ2-1 and V is TRBV5-5. Germline-derived CDR1 and CDR2 are SGHKS and YYEKEE (reference sequence). The CDR3 runs 15 residues. The CDR3 protein is CATESAPIPYNEQFF.

CDR3 in amino acids: CASSLSGKNTGELFF. The chain links TRBV12-3 or TRBV12-4 to TRBJ2-2. The CDR3 consists of 15 residues.

The chain combines TRBV5-5 with TRBJ2-5; TCRdb returns TRBD2, unconfirmable since there is no DNA. From germline, CDR1 is SGHKS and CDR2 YYEKEE (reference sequence). The CDR3 runs to 15 residues. This chain's CDR3 is CASIPSGRFQETQYF.

The CDR3 loop reads CASSQDRNGSFSGANVLTF. This sequence joins TRBV4-2 and TRBJ2-6; TCRdb picks TRBD2, but there is no DNA to check that call. CDR3 size: 19 residues. Germline lookup yields CDR1 LGHNA and CDR2 YNFKEQ.

The CDR3 loop is CASSTNLIRQYF. The chain carries TRBV14 and TRBJ2-7. The CDR3 contains 12 residues. Germline-derived CDR1 and CDR2 are SGHDN and FVKESK.

V gene TRBV20-1 combines with J gene TRBJ2-1; the D call from TCRdb, TRBD1, cannot be confirmed without DNA. CDR1 is DFQATT and CDR2 is SNEGSKA in the germline V gene (reference sequence). This CDR3 has 13 residues. CDR3: CSAPDRAGNEQFF.

J is TRBJ2-2 and V is TRBV7-2; TCRdb's D gene call, TRBD1, goes unchecked for lack of DNA. CDR1 and CDR2 (germline): SGHTA, FQGNSA. This CDR3 is built from 16 residues. CDR3 protein: CASSIAGGAYAGELFF.

The genes are TRBV7-2 and TRBJ2-7. This CDR3 is 15 amino acids long. CDR1 is SGHTA, CDR2 FQGNSA, per germline. The CDR3 loop reads CASSPLGRSSYEQYF. Full variable domain (missing parts from reference TRBV7-2 and TRBJ2-7): GAGVSQSPSNKVTEKGKDVELRCDPISGHTALYWYRQSLGQGLEFLIYFQGNSAPDKSGLPSDRFSAERTGGSVSTLTIQRTQQEDSAVYLCASSPLGRSSYEQYFGPGTRLTVT.

The J gene is TRBJ2-2, the V gene TRBV11-3; TCRdb outputs TRBD2, but without DNA this stays unchecked. Germline V lookup: CDR1 SGHNT, CDR2 YENEEA. This CDR3 spans 18 amino acids. The CDR3 sequence: CASSSGLAGGPNTGELFF.

The chain joins TRBV6-5 to TRBJ2-7; as DNA is missing, the TRBD2 call by TCRdb cannot be tested. Germline lookup yields CDR1 MNHEY and CDR2 SVGAGI. This CDR3 is 14 amino acids long. CDR3 loop: CASSLGLGAYEQYF.

This chain joins TRBV15 and TRBJ2-5; TCRdb names TRBD2, which stays unverified in the absence of DNA. Germline CDR1 reads LNHNV; CDR2 reads YYDKDF (reference sequence). CDR3 length: 15 amino acids. The CDR3 loop reads CATSDLLAGAETQYF.

The V and J genes are TRBV12-3 or TRBV12-4 and TRBJ2-7; the D call of TRBD1 rests on TCRdb alone, since no DNA is present to check it. The CDR3 has 15 residues. Here the CDR3 reads CASSPTGKVSYEQYF.

CDR3 in amino acids: CSAKGSSNYGYTF. This chain connects TRBV20-1 to TRBJ1-2; TCRdb reports TRBD1, a call that lacks DNA to check it against. Germline lookup yields CDR1 DFQATT and CDR2 SNEGSKA (reference sequence). This CDR3 is 13 amino acids long.

The rearrangement links TRBV12-3 or TRBV12-4 to TRBJ1-2; the D call from TCRdb, TRBD1, cannot be confirmed without DNA. This CDR3 comprises 18 residues. CDR3 sequence: CASSAGTGGPIGSYGYTF.

The chain combines TRBV20-1 with TRBJ2-1; TCRdb's D call of TRBD2 is untestable without DNA. The V gene's germline CDR1 is DFQATT and CDR2 SNEGSKA (reference sequence). CDR3 length: 12 amino acids. CDR3 protein: CSAIGGYNEQFF.

This chain connects TRBV5-6 to TRBJ1-1. Germline V lookup: CDR1 SGHDT, CDR2 YYEEEE. CDR3 size: 14 residues. CDR3 residues: CASSLTQGSTEAFF.

This CDR3 reads CASMGQGRTGELFF. The chain uses TRBV6-1 and TRBJ2-2; TCRdb lists TRBD1, though no DNA is available to test this call. The CDR3 is made up of 14 amino acids. CDR1 and CDR2 from the germline V gene are MNHNS and SASEGT.

V is TRBV29-1 and J is TRBJ2-3; TCRdb proposes TRBD1, but this gene call is untestable without DNA. The CDR3 length is 12 residues. Per germline, CDR1 SQVTM and CDR2 ANQGSEA. CDR3 loop: CSMQGYGDTQYF.

The chain combines TRBV5-1 with TRBJ1-4; the TCRdb D gene call, TRBD1, has no DNA to confirm it. Germline loops: CDR1 SGHRS, CDR2 YFSETQ. There are 17 residues in the CDR3. CDR3: CASSNGEGMALDEKLFF.